The entry that follows covers one T cell receptor (beta chain) sequence. Per the study methods: Researchers report that nucleated cell counts were estimated from reference gene primer amplification. Here immunoSEQ multiplex PCR was the method, and the copy in TCRdb shows in-frame clones only, minus some. Clonal size and the V and J genes are those of that table, whereas D and trimming came from the DNA. The data show 40,000 to 60,000 clones, about 92% seen once. The CDR3 has 13 residues. From germline, CDR1 is SGHVS and CDR2 FNYEAQ. Trimming left V 4 bases short and J 2 bases short, with 8 bases between. This specimen belongs to a study of blood T cell repertoires in COVID-19. The overall study: Acute and convalescent COVID-19 specimens originated in the United States, Italy and Spain. PBMCs, B-cell-depleted T cells, or T cells provided the cDNA or gDNA that made up the material.

The source material was peripheral blood. The rearrangement links TRBV7-6 to TRBJ1-2; possibly TRBD1 for D (5 bases). This TCR derives from a human donor in a cohort sampled during active COVID-19. The CDR3 nucleotides are TGTGCCAGCAGCTCACAGGAAAACTATGGCTACACCTTC. Protein product: CASSSQENYGYTF.